One and the same sample provided the 6 T cell receptor beta chains below, sequenced in a study of vaccination effects on CD4 cells after COVID-19. Antigens of these TCRs are unknown. Clones were read by immunoSEQ multiplex PCR, and TCRdb kept only the in-frame ones, dropping some. This table has some 30,000 clones, around three quarters appearing once. Cells that had been cultured for roughly ten days were the source of isolated CD4+ T cells. The specimen was CD4+ T cells from PBMCs cultured without peptide, collected before COVID-19 vaccination. The receptors stem from a human donor who received a COVID-19 vaccine.

J is TRBJ2-5 and V is TRBV6-2 or TRBV6-3; D ambiguous. Trimming took 5 bases from V and 8 from J, leaving 9 bases between them. The CDR3 sequence is 11 residues long. CDR1 and CDR2 from the germline V gene are MNHEY and SVGEGT. CDR3 region: CASSAAETQYF. The CDR3 DNA reads as TGTGCCAGCAGTGCCGCCGAAACCCAGTACTTC.

The rearrangement links TRBV5-1 to TRBJ2-1, with 9 positions matching TRBD2. The CDR3 contains 16 residues. V trimming: 4 bases; J trimming: 5 bases; junction bases outside the gene matches: 10. Germline V gene sequence: CDR1 SGHRS, CDR2 YFSETQ. The CDR3 nucleotides are TGCGCCAGCAGCCCGCAGACTAGCGGCCGGGACAATGAGCAGTTCTTC. It encodes CASSPQTSGRDNEQFF.

The genes are TRBV27 and TRBJ2-3; tentative D call: TRBD2 (6 bases). The germline CDR1 and CDR2 sequences are MNHEY and SMNVEV (reference sequence). Deletions cut 3 bases from V and 1 base from J, with 11 bases between. This CDR3 contains 15 residues. The CDR3, as DNA: TGTGCCAGCAGTTTCCCGGGAGCCGGCACAGATACGCAGTATTTT. This translates into CASSFPGAGTDTQYF.

The CDR3 here is CAISEDRVYGYTF. The CDR3 region has the DNA TGTGCCATCAGTGAGGACAGGGTTTATGGCTACACCTTC. The chain recombines TRBV10-3 with TRBJ1-2; TRBD1 matches at 7 bases. Germline V gene sequence: CDR1 ENHRY, CDR2 SYGVKD. The CDR3 covers 13 residues. The junction had 2 bases not matched to a gene; V was cut back by 2 bases and J by 5 bases.

This clone was observed once. The chain carries TRBV5-1 and TRBJ2-1, with D possibly called TRBD1 or TRBD2 (5 bases each). Trimming took off 5 bases at V and 7 bases at J, with 16 bases between the two ends. The CDR3 spans 14 residues. Germline CDR1 SGHRS, CDR2 YFSETQ. DNA for the CDR3: TGCGCCAGCAGGCGTACGGGGCAGACGAATGAGCAGTTCTTC. Protein product: CASRRTGQTNEQFF.

The chain joins TRBV29-1 to TRBJ2-2, with TRBD2 identical over 9 bases. The trim removed 4 bases at V and 4 bases at J, leaving 7 bases unmatched. CDR1 and CDR2 from the germline V gene are SQVTM and ANQGSEA. CDR3 length: 15 residues. The chain's CDR3 is CSVGASGTITGELFF. CDR3 DNA sequence: TGCAGCGTTGGCGCTAGCGGGACGATCACCGGGGAGCTGTTTTTT.